This T cell receptor beta chain was identified in a study of T cells expressing NK-cell markers. Study-level information: There were seven HCMV-seropositive donors and one seronegative donor among the eight sequenced. Points from the study as a whole: Several donors showed dominant NKG2C+ clonotypes comprising roughly 1.0-7.0% of their CD8+ T cells.

The CDR3 runs 15 residues. CDR1 and CDR2 from the germline V gene are SGHNT and YENEEA. Using the 5' RACE reads, TCRdb records one entry per CDR3 protein without DNA. This sample's table reports approximately 150,000 distinct CDR3 sequences. A note on this clonotype: No antigen is known for it.

This receptor was taken from a man between 18 and 35 years old in good health. The chain carries TRBV11-3 and TRBJ2-3; no DNA is available, so the TRBD1 call from TCRdb remains unchecked. Sequenced input: blood T cells: a sorted CD56 or NKG2C T cell subset, CD4+ or CD8+ T cells, or bulk PBMC T cells (not recorded which). The CDR3 here is CASSLGQGTTDTQYF.